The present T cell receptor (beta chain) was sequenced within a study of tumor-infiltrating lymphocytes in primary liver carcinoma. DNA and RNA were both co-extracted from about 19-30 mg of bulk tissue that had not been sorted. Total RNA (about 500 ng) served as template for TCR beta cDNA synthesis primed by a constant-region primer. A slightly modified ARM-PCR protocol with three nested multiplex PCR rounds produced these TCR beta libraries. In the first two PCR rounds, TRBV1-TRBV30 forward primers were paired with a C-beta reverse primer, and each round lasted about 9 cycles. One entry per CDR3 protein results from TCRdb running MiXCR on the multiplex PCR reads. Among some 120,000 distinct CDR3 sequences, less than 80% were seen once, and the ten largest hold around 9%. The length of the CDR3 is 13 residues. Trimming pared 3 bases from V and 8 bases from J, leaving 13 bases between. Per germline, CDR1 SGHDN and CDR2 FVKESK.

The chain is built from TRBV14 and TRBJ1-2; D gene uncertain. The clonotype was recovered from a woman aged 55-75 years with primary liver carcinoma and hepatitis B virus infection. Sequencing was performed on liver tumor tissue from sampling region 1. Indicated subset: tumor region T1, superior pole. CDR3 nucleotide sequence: TGTGCCAGCAGCCAGGGCCAGGCCGGGGGCTACACCTTC. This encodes CASSQGQAGGYTF. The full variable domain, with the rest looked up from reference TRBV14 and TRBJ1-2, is EAGVTQFPSHSVIEKGQTVTLRCDPISGHDNLYWYRRVMGKEIKFLLHFVKESKQDESGMPNNRFLAERTGGTYSTLKVQPAELEDSGVYFCASSQGQAGGYTFGSGTRLTVV.